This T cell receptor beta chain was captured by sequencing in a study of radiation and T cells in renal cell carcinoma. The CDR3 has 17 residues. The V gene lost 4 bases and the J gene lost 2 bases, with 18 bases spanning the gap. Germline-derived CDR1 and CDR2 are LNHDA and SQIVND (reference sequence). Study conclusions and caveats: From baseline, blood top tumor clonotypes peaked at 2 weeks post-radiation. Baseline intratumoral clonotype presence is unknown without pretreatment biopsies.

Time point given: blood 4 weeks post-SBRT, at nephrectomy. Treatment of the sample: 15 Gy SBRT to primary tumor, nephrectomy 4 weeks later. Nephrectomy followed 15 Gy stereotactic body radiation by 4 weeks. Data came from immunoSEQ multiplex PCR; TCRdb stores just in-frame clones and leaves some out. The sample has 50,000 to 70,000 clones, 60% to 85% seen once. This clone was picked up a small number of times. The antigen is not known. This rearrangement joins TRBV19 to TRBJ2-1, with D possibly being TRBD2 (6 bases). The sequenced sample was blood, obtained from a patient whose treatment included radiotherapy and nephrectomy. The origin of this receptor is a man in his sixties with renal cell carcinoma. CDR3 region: CASSTYLDPGAYNEQFF. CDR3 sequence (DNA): TGTGCCAGTAGTACCTACTTGGACCCGGGGGCCTACAATGAGCAGTTCTTC. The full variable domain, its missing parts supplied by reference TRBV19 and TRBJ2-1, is DGGITQSPKYLFRKEGQNVTLSCEQNLNHDAMYWYRQDPGQGLRLIYYSQIVNDFQKGDIAEGYSVSREKKESFPLTVTSAQKNPTAFYLCASSTYLDPGAYNEQFFGPGTRLTVL.